This is a list of T cell receptor beta chains from one sample in a study of T cell responses to AZD1222 COVID-19 vaccine. Libraries were prepared by immunoSEQ multiplex PCR; TCRdb keeps only in-frame clonotypes and omits some of them. The sample shows 80,000 or so clones, approximately 88% of them seen only once. The material sequenced was peripheral blood, taken on day 0 of MenACWY control vaccination. These receptors all come from an adult in good health. Both conserved end residues are part of each CDR3. Each record gives: CDR3 protein, CDR3 DNA, D gene, clone size, J gene, V gene. D genes are given only for firm matches. Size is stated for part of the rows, as once, few or many counts, or as a class when the clone is expanded.

CASSVTAGELFF	TGTGCCAGCAGCGTAACGGCCGGGGAGCTGTTTTTT	-	-	TRBJ2-2	TRBV9
CASSVASSGGMETQYF	TGTGCCAGCAGCGTAGCCTCTAGCGGAGGAATGGAGACCCAGTACTTC	TRBD2	-	TRBJ2-5	TRBV9
CASSFDGYTEAFF	TGTGCCAGCAGCTTTGACGGATACACTGAAGCTTTCTTT	-	-	TRBJ1-1	TRBV7-3
CASSPIWDQNSPLHF	TGTGCCAGCTCACCGATTTGGGACCAGAATTCACCCCTCCACTTT	-	-	TRBJ1-6	TRBV18
CASSEGQARNTEAFF	TGTGCCAGCAGTGAAGGACAGGCGAGAAACACTGAAGCTTTCTTT	-	-	TRBJ1-1	TRBV2
CASSQDPVGGGYSYNEQFF	TGTGCCAGCAGCCAAGATCCCGTTGGCGGGGGATACTCCTACAATGAGCAGTTCTTC	TRBD2	-	TRBJ2-1	TRBV3-1/TRBV3-2
CASSYGGNNYGYTF	TGTGCCAGCAGTTACGGGGGAAATAACTATGGCTACACCTTC	-	-	TRBJ1-2	TRBV6-5
CASSLYARSPLHF	TGCGCCAGCAGCCTTTATGCGAGGTCCCCCCTCCACTTT	-	-	TRBJ1-6	TRBV4-1
CASSLGGATYEQYF	TGTGCCAGCAGTTTGGGGGGGGCCACCTACGAGCAGTACTTC	-	-	TRBJ2-7	TRBV27
CASSVGTGVGDTQYF	TGTGCCAGCAGTGTTGGGACAGGGGTGGGAGATACGCAGTATTTT	TRBD1	once	TRBJ2-3	TRBV25-1
CASSPRTDFHEQYF	TGTGCCAGCAGCCCGAGGACAGATTTTCACGAGCAGTACTTC	-	-	TRBJ2-7	TRBV7-8
CATQRGAGEQFF	TGCGCAACCCAGCGGGGGGCAGGCGAGCAGTTCTTC	TRBD2	-	TRBJ2-1	TRBV29-1
CASSILDLDNSPLHF	TGTGCCAGTAGTATCCTGGACTTGGATAATTCACCCCTCCACTTT	-	-	TRBJ1-6	TRBV19
CASSLAPQRVETQYF	TGTGCCAGCAGCTTAGCCCCCCAGAGGGTAGAGACCCAGTACTTC	-	-	TRBJ2-5	TRBV7-2
CASLRGNYGYTF	TGTGCCAGCCTTAGGGGTAACTATGGCTACACCTTC	-	-	TRBJ1-2	TRBV5-8
CASSPPTSRDTQYF	TGTGCCAGCTCACCTCCGACTAGCAGGGATACGCAGTATTTT	TRBD2	-	TRBJ2-3	TRBV18
CASSLRGQGAYYNEQFF	TGTGCCAGCAGCCTACGGGGACAGGGGGCTTACTACAATGAGCAGTTCTTC	TRBD1	-	TRBJ2-1	TRBV11-2
CASSSSYGQFYEQYF	TGTGCCAGCAGTTCGAGCTACGGACAGTTCTACGAGCAGTACTTC	-	-	TRBJ2-7	TRBV6-5
CASSQERDGWGYGYTF	TGTGCCAGCAGCCAAGAGAGGGACGGGTGGGGCTATGGCTACACCTTC	-	few	TRBJ1-2	TRBV3-1/TRBV3-2
CASSSPGLSTEAFF	TGTGCCAGCAGTTCCCCGGGATTAAGCACTGAAGCTTTCTTT	-	-	TRBJ1-1	TRBV28
CASSFSVNTEAFF	TGTGCCAGCAGTTTTTCGGTGAACACTGAAGCTTTCTTT	-	once	TRBJ1-1	TRBV27
CASRMTDTDYTF	TGTGCCAGCAGGATGACTGATACGGACTACACCTTC	-	-	TRBJ1-2	TRBV3-1/TRBV3-2
CASSPLVREANYGYTF	TGTGCCAGCAGCCCTTTGGTGAGGGAGGCTAACTATGGCTACACCTTC	-	-	TRBJ1-2	TRBV11-2
CASKGQTNTEAFF	TGTGCCAGTAAAGGGCAGACGAACACTGAAGCTTTCTTT	-	-	TRBJ1-1	TRBV19
CASSLTGTGVYEQYF	TGTGCCAGCAGTTTGACCGGGACAGGGGTCTACGAGCAGTACTTC	TRBD1	-	TRBJ2-7	TRBV28
CASSQGGSGGRQETQYF	TGTGCCAGCAGCCAAGGAGGCAGCGGGGGCCGACAAGAGACCCAGTACTTC	TRBD2	-	TRBJ2-5	TRBV14
CASSLAGSDHTEAFF	TGTGCCAGCAGCTTAGCAGGGAGCGATCACACTGAAGCTTTCTTT	-	-	TRBJ1-1	TRBV7-8
CASSPGTDNGYTF	TGTGCCAGCTCTCCCGGGACAGACAATGGCTACACCTTC	TRBD1	-	TRBJ1-2	TRBV18
CASSTDSSYEQYF	TGTGCCAGCAGCACGGACAGCTCCTACGAGCAGTACTTC	-	-	TRBJ2-7	TRBV13
CASSSNSPGGELFF	TGTGCCAGCAGCTCTAACAGTCCCGGCGGGGAGCTGTTTTTT	-	-	TRBJ2-2	TRBV7-9
CASSRDPTSTDTQYF	TGTGCCAGCAGCCGGGACCCGACAAGCACAGATACGCAGTATTTT	-	-	TRBJ2-3	TRBV3-1/TRBV3-2
CASSFSKFPQPEETQYF	TGTGCCAGTAGTTTTTCCAAGTTCCCCCAACCGGAAGAGACCCAGTACTTC	-	-	TRBJ2-5	TRBV19
CASSKVPTNEKLFF	TGTGCCAGCAGTAAGGTCCCAACTAATGAAAAACTGTTTTTT	-	-	TRBJ1-4	TRBV28
CASSLISFYTEAFF	TGTGCCAGCAGCTTAATTTCCTTTTACACTGAAGCTTTCTTT	-	-	TRBJ1-1	TRBV7-2
CASTTGDSAYTF	TGTGCCAGCACCACCGGTGACTCAGCCTACACCTTC	-	-	TRBJ1-2	TRBV6-5
CASSPLPYEQYF	TGTGCCAGCTCACCCCTTCCCTACGAGCAGTACTTC	-	few	TRBJ2-7	TRBV18